Shown below are 5 T cell receptor beta chains from a single sample sequenced in a study of regulatory T cells in long-lasting Graves disease. Time point described: persistent/refractory GD, antithyroid drugs over 5 years with positive TRAb. The authors made the TCR library using RNA they extracted from PBMCs. Building the TCR beta libraries relied on iRepertoire HTBI primers, and CDR3 regions underwent Arm-PCR. Each CDR3 protein gets one entry after TCRdb re-called the multiplex PCR reads with MiXCR. The top ten hold 40% to 50% of the sample, which has 600,000 to 850,000 distinct CDR3 sequences, approximately 31% seen once. The sequencing used peripheral blood mononuclear cells (PBMCs), collected when the disease was refractory, from a patient treated with antithyroid drugs. The receptors were gathered from a female donor with Graves disease.

The CDR3 spells CASSYSFIRDSTYEQYF. The DNA of the CDR3 is TGTGCCAGCAGTTACTCGTTTATCCGGGACAGCACCTACGAGCAGTACTTC. V usage is TRBV6-5 and J usage is TRBJ2-7, with 7 bases lining up with TRBD1. Trimming removed 0 bases from V and 2 bases from J; junction bases left unmatched: 10. Germline values: CDR1 MNHEY, CDR2 SVGAGI. This CDR3 has 17 amino acids.

The chain is built from TRBV7-2 and TRBJ1-2, with TRBD1 as a possible D gene (5 bases). In germline, CDR1 is SGHTA, CDR2 FQGNSA. Trimming took off 5 bases at V and 4 bases at J, with 20 bases between the two ends. The CDR3 covers 16 residues. CDR3 nucleotide sequence: TGTGCCAGCAGCCCATCGTCGACACTCAGGGCCTATGGCTACACCTTC. As protein: CASSPSSTLRAYGYTF. Full variable domain (missing parts from reference TRBV7-2 and TRBJ1-2): GAGVSQSPSNKVTEKGKDVELRCDPISGHTALYWYRQSLGQGLEFLIYFQGNSAPDKSGLPSDRFSAERTGGSVSTLTIQRTQQEDSAVYLCASSPSSTLRAYGYTFGSGTRLTVV.

V gene TRBV5-1 combines with J gene TRBJ2-7, with D hard to call. V lost 6 bases to trimming and J lost 3 bases, with 19 bases between them. The CDR3 is 15 residues long. Germline lookup yields CDR1 SGHRS and CDR2 YFSETQ. The CDR3 here is CASTRLSLRHYEQYF. For the CDR3, the DNA is TGCGCCAGCACTCGCCTATCCTTACGCCACTACGAGCAGTACTTC.

The V call is TRBV12-3 or TRBV12-4, the J call TRBJ2-6, with D perhaps TRBD1 (5 bases). This CDR3 is built from 16 residues. With 6 bases removed from V and 2 bases from J, the gap between germline ends came to 14 bases. The CDR3 DNA reads as TGTGCCAGCAGCCCAGGGTGGGGTGCTGGGGCCAACGTCCTGACTTTC. This encodes CASSPGWGAGANVLTF.

This clonotype has just a few counts. DNA for the CDR3: TGTGCCAGTAGTATTGGCGGGATTGGCGGCTATGGCTACACCTTC. Amino acids: CASSIGGIGGYGYTF. The V and J genes are TRBV19 and TRBJ1-2; D is undetermined. The CDR3 totals 15 residues. The germline gives CDR1 LNHDA, CDR2 SQIVND (reference sequence). V dropped 3 bases and J dropped 4 bases, with 15 bases sitting between them.